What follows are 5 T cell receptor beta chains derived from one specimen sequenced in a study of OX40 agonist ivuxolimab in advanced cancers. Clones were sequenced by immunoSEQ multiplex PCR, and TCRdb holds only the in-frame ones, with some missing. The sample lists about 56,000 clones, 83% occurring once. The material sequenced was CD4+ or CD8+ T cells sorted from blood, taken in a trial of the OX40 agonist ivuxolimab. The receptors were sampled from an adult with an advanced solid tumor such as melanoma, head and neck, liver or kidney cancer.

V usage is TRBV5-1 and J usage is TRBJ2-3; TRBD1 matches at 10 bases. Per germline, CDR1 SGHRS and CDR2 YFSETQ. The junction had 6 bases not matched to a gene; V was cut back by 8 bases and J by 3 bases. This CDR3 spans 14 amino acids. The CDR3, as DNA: TGCGCCAGTACGGAGGGACAGGGGACAGATACGCAGTATTTT. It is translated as CASTEGQGTDTQYF. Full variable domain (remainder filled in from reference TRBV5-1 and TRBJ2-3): KAGVTQTPRYLIKTRGQQVTLSCSPISGHRSVSWYQQTPGQGLQFLFEYFSETQRNKGNFPGRFSGRQFSNSRSEMNVSTLELGDSALYLCASTEGQGTDTQYFGPGTRLTVL.

DNA for the CDR3: TGTGCCAGCAGCGTTATTCGCACAGATACGCAGTATTTT. It codes for CASSVIRTDTQYF. The gene calls are TRBV9 and TRBJ2-3; D gene unclear. V lost 2 bases and J lost 1, with 5 bases in between. The CDR3 loop spans 13 amino acids. Germline V lookup: CDR1 SGDLS, CDR2 YYNGEE.

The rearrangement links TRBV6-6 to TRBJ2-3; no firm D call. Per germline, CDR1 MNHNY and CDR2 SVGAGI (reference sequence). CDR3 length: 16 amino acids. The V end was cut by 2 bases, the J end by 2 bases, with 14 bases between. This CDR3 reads CASSYNGADITDTQYF. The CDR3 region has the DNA TGTGCCAGCAGTTACAATGGCGCGGATATCACAGATACGCAGTATTTT.

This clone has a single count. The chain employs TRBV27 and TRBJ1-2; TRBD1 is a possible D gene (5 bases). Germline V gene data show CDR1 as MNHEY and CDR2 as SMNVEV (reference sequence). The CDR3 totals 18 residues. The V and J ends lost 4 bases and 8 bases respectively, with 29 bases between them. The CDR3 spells CASSSTSHPLRVPGGYTF. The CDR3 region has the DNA TGTGCCAGCAGTTCCACCTCACACCCACTCAGGGTTCCCGGCGGCTACACCTTC.

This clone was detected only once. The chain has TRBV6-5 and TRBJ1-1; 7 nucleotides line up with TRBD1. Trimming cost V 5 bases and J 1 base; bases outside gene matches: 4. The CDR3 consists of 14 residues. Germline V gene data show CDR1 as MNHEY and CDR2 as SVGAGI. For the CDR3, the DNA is TGTGCCAGCAGTGAAAGGGACAGGAACACTGAAGCTTTCTTT. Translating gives CASSERDRNTEAFF.